This record concerns one TCR beta chain sequence. Its cognate antigen has yet to be identified. Base qualities are not provided; no much larger clone lies one nucleotide away. Receptors were amplified or captured by the immunoSEQ multiplex PCR assay. In the paper's pipeline: A statistical classification framework was developed to diagnose cytomegalovirus status using the catalog of TCR beta chain sequences. What TCRdb holds here is the immuneACCESS table cut down to in-frame rearrangements. Part of the clones is not present; checked against another copy, under half of the missing clones reflect an unresolved V gene, and the others are unexplained. V and J calls and clone size are as listed in that table; D and trimming were resolved from the DNA. The sample table lists roughly 240,000 clones, 80% to 90% of them with a count of one. Clones ranked in the top ten supply less than 3% of the sample. This sample stems from a study of cytomegalovirus exposure and HLA in healthy donors (TCRdb year 2017). Describing the broader study: According to a later analysis, one platform produced both the 110 or so validation repertoires and the approximately 670 repertoires of the first cohort. The study was designed to test whether signatures of past pathogen exposure could be identified by cataloging public T cell receptors. Along with the approximately 700-subject first cohort, a separate validation cohort of over a hundred different subjects was used. High-throughput TCR immunosequencing, statistical association of individual TCRs with disease status, and machine learning were combined to predict cytomegalovirus infection status. The full study reports these points: The authors suggested that the approach could potentially be extended to other disease states and immunological phenotypes. The study listed 164 TCR beta chains as associated with cytomegalovirus. Cytomegalovirus status was reported to be diagnosed by the classifier with high specificity and sensitivity in both the original and validation cohorts. In vitro tests confirmed that three of the cytomegalovirus-associated TCR beta chains recognize cytomegalovirus antigens. Subsequent analysis determined that TCRs grouped into clusters in the first cohort also showed a tendency toward co-occurrence across the 120 validation repertoires, and approximately 93% of cluster scores exceeded 0. While some public TCRs were present in many individuals, most TCR sequences turned up only very rarely across donors. A later analysis lacked HLA typing for the validation cohort, so it scored co-occurrence in that cohort across all 110 or so repertoires.

Donors formed part of the validation cohort, which comprised 120 subjects and was distinct from the first cohort of fewer than 750 subjects. Trimming leaves V shorter by 7 bases and J shorter by 5 bases, with the junction holding 5 bases beyond the gene matches. In the germline V gene, CDR1 corresponds to MNHNS and CDR2 to SASEGT. The CDR3 sequence holds 13 residues, the cysteine and phenylalanine included. Here the CDR3 DNA is all that survives: 39 bases in frame from base 1. The sequencing sample was made of PBMCs. This chain is built from TRBV6-1 and TRBJ1-5, with 7 bases matching TRBD1. This TCR was recovered from a man aged 18 to 35 in good health and CMV-seronegative. In nucleotides, the sequence is TGTGCCAGCATAAGTACAGGGGATCAGCCCCAGCATTTT. Translated, this gives CASISTGDQPQHF.